One and the same sample provided the 22 T cell receptor beta chains below, sequenced in a study of T cell responses to AZD1222 COVID-19 vaccine (dated by TCRdb to 2020 to 2022). The library was built by means of the immunoSEQ multiplex PCR assay. Here the immuneACCESS table is served through TCRdb, limited to in-frame sequences with V and J called. Missing clones are a known gap in these copies; in checked studies unresolved V genes cover under half, and the rest lacks a known reason. In this sample the table shows some 130,000 clones, about 91% of which occur a single time. The ten top clones hold approximately 2.5% of the sample. The time point label, as the study defines it: baseline before first vaccination. The material sequenced was peripheral blood, taken on day 0 of AZD1222 vaccination. The receptors were gathered from an adult in good health.

The chain is built from TRBV7-2 and TRBJ2-7; 7 bases match TRBD2. V shed 3 bases, J shed 6 bases, and the junction held 5 bases outside the gene matches. Per the germline V gene, CDR1 is SGHTA and CDR2 is FQGNSA. The CDR3 covers 13 residues. The CDR3: CASSLWRESEQYF. The DNA for the CDR3 is TGTGCCAGCAGCTTGTGGCGGGAGAGCGAGCAGTACTTC.

The chain has TRBV9 and TRBJ2-1, with 10 bases lining up with TRBD2. The CDR3 totals 16 residues. Trimming cost V 0 bases and J 2 bases; bases outside gene matches: 2. Germline V gene sequence: CDR1 SGDLS, CDR2 YYNGEE. The CDR3 sequence: CASSVASGSPYNEQFF. DNA of the CDR3: TGTGCCAGCAGCGTAGCTAGCGGGAGCCCCTACAATGAGCAGTTCTTC.

The V and J genes are TRBV5-1 and TRBJ2-1; D may be TRBD2 (5 bases). Germline loops: CDR1 SGHRS, CDR2 YFSETQ. This CDR3 contains 13 residues. V was clipped by 5 bases and J by 7 bases, with 13 bases between them. The CDR3 DNA reads as TGCGCCAGCAGAGTGGACTCTGGGAATGAGCAGTTCTTC. Translation gives CASRVDSGNEQFF. Using reference TRBV5-1 and TRBJ2-1 for the parts outside the CDR3, the full variable domain is KAGVTQTPRYLIKTRGQQVTLSCSPISGHRSVSWYQQTPGQGLQFLFEYFSETQRNKGNFPGRFSGRQFSNSRSEMNVSTLELGDSALYLCASRVDSGNEQFFGPGTRLTVL.

The CDR3 DNA follows: TGCGCCAGCAGCGAAAACGGACAGGGGGCGTCACCCCTCCACTTT. Translating gives CASSENGQGASPLHF. The rearrangement links TRBV5-1 to TRBJ1-6, with 11 bases matching TRBD1. Trimming cost V 4 bases and J 10 bases; bases outside gene matches: 7. Germline V gene sequence: CDR1 SGHRS, CDR2 YFSETQ. The CDR3 is made up of 15 amino acids.

The chain recombines TRBV7-9 with TRBJ1-6; D may be TRBD1 (5 bases). Germline V gene sequence: CDR1 SEHNR, CDR2 FQNEAQ (reference sequence). CDR3 size: 12 residues. V was pared by 5 bases and J by 14 bases, with 13 bases between. In DNA, the CDR3 is TGTGCCAGCAGCCCGACAGTTCCGACCCTCCACTTT. Translating it yields CASSPTVPTLHF. Full variable domain (remainder filled in from reference TRBV7-9 and TRBJ1-6): DTGVSQNPRHKITKRGQNVTFRCDPISEHNRLYWYRQTLGQGPEFLTYFQNEAQLEKSRLLSDRFSAERPKGSFSTLEIQRTEQGDSAMYLCASSPTVPTLHFGNGTRLTVT.

The chain carries TRBV5-1 and TRBJ2-2, with D hard to call. The CDR3 has 14 amino acids. With 4 bases removed from V and 5 bases from J, the gap between germline ends came to 12 bases. CDR1 and CDR2 from the germline V gene are SGHRS and YFSETQ. Here the CDR3 DNA reads TGCGCCAGCAGCAAGCAACGAAGGACCGGGGAGCTGTTTTTT. It encodes CASSKQRRTGELFF. The complete variable domain, with remaining parts taken from reference TRBV5-1 and TRBJ2-2, reads KAGVTQTPRYLIKTRGQQVTLSCSPISGHRSVSWYQQTPGQGLQFLFEYFSETQRNKGNFPGRFSGRQFSNSRSEMNVSTLELGDSALYLCASSKQRRTGELFFGEGSRLTVL.

The chain employs TRBV15 and TRBJ1-2; no clear D. Germline CDR1 LNHNV, CDR2 YYDKDF (reference sequence). V gave up 5 bases and J gave up 1 base, with 11 bases separating them. The CDR3 sequence is 14 residues long. In nucleotides, the CDR3 is TGTGCCACCAGCGGACGCGCTTATAACTATGGCTACACCTTC. It encodes CATSGRAYNYGYTF.

The CDR3 loop is CASSQDQGGRTYNEQFF. DNA of the CDR3: TGTGCCAGCAGCCAAGATCAGGGGGGGAGGACCTACAATGAGCAGTTCTTC. The V gene is TRBV14, the J gene TRBJ2-1; D tentatively reads TRBD1 or TRBD2 (7 bases each). The CDR3 spans 17 residues. V shed 0 bases and J shed 2 bases, with 14 bases lying between them. Germline CDR1 is SGHDN and CDR2 is FVKESK.

V and J are TRBV5-1 and TRBJ1-1, with TRBD1 as a possible D gene (5 bases). The CDR3 runs to 15 residues. Germline V gives CDR1 SGHRS, CDR2 YFSETQ. The V gene lost 4 bases and the J gene lost 0 bases, with 13 bases spanning the gap. Here the CDR3 DNA reads TGCGCCAGCAGCATGCGACAGTTGATGAACACTGAAGCTTTCTTT. Its protein product is CASSMRQLMNTEAFF.

The V call is TRBV27, the J call TRBJ2-6; D not resolved. CDR3 size: 14 residues. The V gene lost 3 bases and the J gene lost 2 bases, with 5 bases spanning the gap. Per the germline V gene, CDR1 is MNHEY and CDR2 is SMNVEV (reference sequence). CDR3 DNA sequence: TGTGCCAGCAGTTTGATCCCTGGGGCCAACGTCCTGACTTTC. Amino acid sequence: CASSLIPGANVLTF.

This clone showed up just a few times. The chain combines TRBV2 with TRBJ2-2; a weak D match, TRBD1 (6 bases). Trimming removed 7 bases at V and 5 bases at J, with 14 bases between. The germline gives CDR1 SNHLY, CDR2 FYNNEI. The CDR3 runs to 14 residues. This CDR3 reads CASIGPQGTGELFF. DNA of the CDR3: TGTGCCAGCATAGGACCCCAGGGGACCGGGGAGCTGTTTTTT.

This chain joins TRBV5-6 and TRBJ2-2; D unresolved. This CDR3 is built from 12 residues. Germline lookup yields CDR1 SGHDT and CDR2 YYEEEE. The V and J ends lost 2 bases and 5 bases respectively, with 4 bases between them. The CDR3 reads CASSFGTGELFF. The CDR3 DNA reads TGTGCCAGCAGCTTTGGAACCGGGGAGCTGTTTTTT.

The chain couples TRBV6-5 to TRBJ2-7, with D possibly TRBD1 on 6 matching bases. This CDR3 is 14 amino acids long. Germline V gene data show CDR1 as MNHEY and CDR2 as SVGAGI. V lost 7 bases and J lost 2, with 15 bases in between. The CDR3 coding sequence is TGTGCCAGCAACCCGACAAGGGGGACCTACGAGCAGTACTTC. Translation gives CASNPTRGTYEQYF.

The chain uses TRBV30 and TRBJ1-4; tentative D call: TRBD1 (6 bases). V dropped 2 bases and J dropped 5 bases, with 9 bases sitting between them. Germline V gene lookup returns CDR1 GTSNPN and CDR2 SVGIG (reference sequence). This CDR3 has 13 amino acids. The CDR3 region is CAWSKQGNEKLFF. The CDR3 DNA reads TGTGCCTGGAGTAAACAGGGAAATGAAAAACTGTTTTTT.

The V and J genes are TRBV5-1 and TRBJ1-1, with TRBD1 as a possible D gene (5 bases). CDR1 is SGHRS, CDR2 YFSETQ, per germline. The CDR3 totals 15 residues. Trimming cost V 1 base and J 4 bases, with 14 bases left between them. The CDR3 spells CASSLWAGTGTEAFF. For the CDR3, the DNA is TGCGCCAGCAGCTTGTGGGCAGGGACGGGCACTGAAGCTTTCTTT.

The genes are TRBV6-5 and TRBJ1-6; TRBD1 aligns across 10 bases. Germline V lookup: CDR1 MNHEY, CDR2 SVGAGI. The CDR3 is 16 residues long. J lost 7 bases, V lost 4 bases, and 7 bases had no gene match. The CDR3 DNA follows: TGTGCCAGCAGTTCCCGGGGACAGGGGTTGAATTCACCCCTCCACTTT. It codes for CASSSRGQGLNSPLHF.

The J gene is TRBJ1-1, the V gene TRBV5-4, with D hard to call. V was trimmed by 4 bases and J by 1 base, leaving 8 bases between them. The CDR3 sequence is 13 residues long. Germline assignment: CDR1 SGHNT and CDR2 YYREEE (reference sequence). Here the CDR3 DNA reads TGTGCCAGCAGCGCCGACCGGAACACTGAAGCTTTCTTT. It encodes CASSADRNTEAFF.

The CDR3 is CASSLQGFTGELFF. As DNA, the CDR3 is TGTGCCAGCAGCCTACAGGGTTTCACCGGGGAGCTGTTTTTT. The V gene is TRBV11-3, the J gene TRBJ2-2; TRBD1 is a possible D gene (6 bases). CDR1 and CDR2 from the germline V gene are SGHNT and YENEEA. The CDR3 is 14 amino acids. V was trimmed by 5 bases and J by 4 bases, leaving 11 bases between them.

V usage is TRBV18 and J usage is TRBJ1-5; D ambiguous. V was shortened by 3 bases and J by 0 bases, with 18 bases between the two germline ends. Germline CDR1 and CDR2: KGHSH and LQKENI. This CDR3 has 18 amino acids. CDR3 coding DNA: TGTGCCAGCTCACCCGGGCCCGACGACTCATATAGCAATCAGCCCCAGCATTTT. Amino acids: CASSPGPDDSYSNQPQHF.

The genes are TRBV25-1 and TRBJ1-2, with D possibly TRBD1 on 5 matching bases. CDR1 MGHDK and CDR2 SYGVNS come from the germline V gene. The CDR3 contains 11 residues. Trimming removed 7 bases from V and 6 bases from J, with 9 bases in between. This CDR3 is CASTGRHGYTF. The CDR3 DNA sequence: TGTGCCAGCACGGGGCGGCATGGCTACACCTTC.

The chain combines TRBV12-3 or TRBV12-4 with TRBJ1-2; D remains unclear. V lost 8 bases to trimming and J lost 4 bases, with 8 bases between them. The CDR3 is 11 amino acids. The CDR3: CASRTPYGYTF. CDR3 nucleotides: TGTGCCAGCCGGACCCCCTATGGCTACACCTTC.

This rearrangement joins TRBV12-3 or TRBV12-4 to TRBJ1-5, with D possibly matching TRBD1 (5 bases). The CDR3 has 13 amino acids. With 5 bases removed from V and 1 base from J, the gap between germline ends came to 6 bases. CDR3 nucleotide sequence: TGTGCCAGCAGTCAGGGAAGCAATCAGCCCCAGCATTTT. Translating gives CASSQGSNQPQHF.